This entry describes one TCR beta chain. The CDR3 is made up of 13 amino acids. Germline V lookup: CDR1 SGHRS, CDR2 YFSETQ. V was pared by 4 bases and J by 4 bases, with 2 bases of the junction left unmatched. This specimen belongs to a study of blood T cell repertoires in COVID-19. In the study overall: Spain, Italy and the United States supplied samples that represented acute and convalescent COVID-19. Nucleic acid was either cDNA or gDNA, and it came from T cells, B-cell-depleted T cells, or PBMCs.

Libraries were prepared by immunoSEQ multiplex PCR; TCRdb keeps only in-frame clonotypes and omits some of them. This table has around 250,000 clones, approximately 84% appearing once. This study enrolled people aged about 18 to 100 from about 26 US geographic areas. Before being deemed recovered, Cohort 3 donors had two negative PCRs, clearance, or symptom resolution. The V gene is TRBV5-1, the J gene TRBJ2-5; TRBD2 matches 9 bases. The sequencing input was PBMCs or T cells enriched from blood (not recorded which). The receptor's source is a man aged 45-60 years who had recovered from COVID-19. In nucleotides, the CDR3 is TGCGCCAGCAGCCCGGGACTAGCAGAGACCCAGTACTTC. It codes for CASSPGLAETQYF.